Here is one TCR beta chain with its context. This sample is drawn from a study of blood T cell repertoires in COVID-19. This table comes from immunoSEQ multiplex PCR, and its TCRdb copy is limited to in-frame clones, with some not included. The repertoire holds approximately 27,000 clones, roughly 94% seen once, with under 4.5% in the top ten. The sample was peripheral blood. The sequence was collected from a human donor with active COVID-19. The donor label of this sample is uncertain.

CDR3 sequence: CASSQTTGLPNSNEQFF. The CDR3 DNA is TGTGCCAGCAGCCAGACCACGGGACTGCCAAATTCCAATGAGCAGTTCTTC. The chain has TRBV6-2 or TRBV6-3 and TRBJ2-1; D perhaps matches TRBD2 (6 bases). CDR3 length: 17 amino acids. The V end lost 6 bases, the J end lost 6 bases, and 24 bases lay between the germline ends. Germline values: CDR1 MNHEY, CDR2 SVGEGT.